The 27 T cell receptor beta chains presented below share a single source sample, sequenced in a study of blood T cell repertoires in COVID-19. Assay: immunoSEQ multiplex PCR; the TCRdb copy retains only in-frame clones and omits some. Of tens of thousands of clones listed, about 83% were seen once; the top ten hold 8% to 9.5%. The sample consisted of peripheral blood. The receptors stem from a man aged 25-45 years with acute or convalescent COVID-19.

CDR3 residues: CSPPGTEAFF. CDR3 nucleotide sequence: TGCAGTCCTCCAGGCACTGAAGCTTTCTTT. The V gene is TRBV20-1, the J gene TRBJ1-1; D gene ambiguous. This CDR3 spans 10 amino acids. V lost 8 bases and J lost 4, with 8 bases in between. Germline CDR1 is DFQATT and CDR2 is SNEGSKA (reference sequence).

The J gene is TRBJ1-6, the V gene TRBV7-2; D gene uncertain. Deletions cut 2 bases from V and 7 bases from J, with 6 bases between. CDR1 is SGHTA and CDR2 is FQGNSA in the germline V gene. The CDR3 spans 13 residues. CDR3 DNA: TGTGCCAGCAGCTTAACACCGAATTCACCCCTCCACTTT. Protein product: CASSLTPNSPLHF.

The rearrangement links TRBV29-1 to TRBJ2-1; perhaps TRBD1 as D (5 bases). The CDR3 length is 12 residues. Germline V lookup: CDR1 SQVTM, CDR2 ANQGSEA. V lost 2 bases to trimming and J lost 7 bases, with 9 bases between them. CDR3 loop: CSVEQGKNEQFF. In DNA form, the CDR3 reads TGCAGCGTTGAACAGGGCAAAAATGAGCAGTTCTTC.

This rearrangement joins TRBV6-5 to TRBJ1-5; D is ambiguous. Germline-derived CDR1 and CDR2 are MNHEY and SVGAGI. The CDR3 has 14 residues. The V end lost 6 bases, the J end lost 7 bases, and 16 bases lay between the germline ends. CDR3 bases: TGTGCCAGCAGGCGAAGGGAGGAGGGACAGCCCCAGCATTTT. It codes for CASRRREEGQPQHF.

The rearrangement joins TRBV21-1 to TRBJ2-2; the table assigns TRBD1, which was not confirmed against the DNA. TRBV21-1 is recorded as a pseudogene. This CDR3 contains 11 residues. CDR3 DNA sequence: TGTGCCAGCAGCAAGGGCGAGGAGCTGTTTTTT. This codes for CASSKGEELFF.

This CDR3 reads CASSPAEGPLYEQYF. CDR3 coding DNA: TGTGCCAGCAGCCCCGCGGAGGGCCCATTATACGAGCAGTACTTC. The chain links TRBV7-9 to TRBJ2-7, with D tentatively TRBD2 (6 bases). The CDR3 extends over 15 amino acids. Trimming pared 5 bases from V and 4 bases from J, leaving 18 bases between. Germline assignment: CDR1 SEHNR and CDR2 FQNEAQ (reference sequence).

This clone turned up a few times. This chain connects TRBV27 to TRBJ1-4; 9 bases map to TRBD1. The CDR3 contains 14 residues. V lost 4 bases and J lost 10; bases outside the gene matches: 7. Germline CDR1 is MNHEY and CDR2 is SMNVEV (reference sequence). The CDR3 reads CASSSDRGVGKLFF. In nucleotides, the CDR3 is TGTGCCAGCAGTTCTGACAGGGGGGTTGGAAAACTGTTTTTT.

This chain uses TRBV5-1 with TRBJ2-1; 7 positions agree with TRBD1. Unmatched junction bases numbered 5, after V lost 2 bases and J lost 6 bases. CDR1 and CDR2 from the germline V gene are SGHRS and YFSETQ. The CDR3 loop spans 14 amino acids. Written as DNA, the CDR3 is TGCGCCAGCAGCTTTTACAGGGGAAGCAATGAGCAGTTCTTC. Amino acids: CASSFYRGSNEQFF.

In this sample, this clone turned up once. This rearrangement joins TRBV19 to TRBJ1-5; D not certain. This CDR3 has 15 residues. Germline V lookup: CDR1 LNHDA, CDR2 SQIVND (reference sequence). Trimming removed 6 bases from V and 0 bases from J, with 12 bases in between. CDR3: CASRERGNSNQPQHF. For the CDR3, the DNA is TGTGCCAGTAGGGAAAGAGGTAATAGCAATCAGCCCCAGCATTTT. The whole variable domain, filled in from reference TRBV19 and TRBJ1-5, reads DGGITQSPKYLFRKEGQNVTLSCEQNLNHDAMYWYRQDPGQGLRLIYYSQIVNDFQKGDIAEGYSVSREKKESFPLTVTSAQKNPTAFYLCASRERGNSNQPQHFGDGTRLSIL.

The chain employs TRBV28 and TRBJ2-5; 7 nucleotides line up with TRBD2. CDR1 is MDHEN, CDR2 SYDVKM, per germline. The junction had 10 bases not matched to a gene; V was cut back by 5 bases and J by 7 bases. This CDR3 spans 14 amino acids. The DNA for the CDR3 is TGTGCCAGCAGTCAACTAGCGACATTTGGGACCCAGTACTTC. Residues: CASSQLATFGTQYF.

The chain recombines TRBV13 with TRBJ2-1; 9 bases line up with TRBD2. The germline CDR1 and CDR2 sequences are PRHDT and FYEKMQ (reference sequence). V shed 0 bases, J shed 10 bases, and the junction held 19 bases outside the gene matches. This CDR3 is 19 amino acids long. The CDR3 nucleotides read TGTGCCAGCAGCTTAGGGGGCCCCTTAGCGGGAGAAGGATTTTTGGAGCAGTTCTTC. This sequence encodes CASSLGGPLAGEGFLEQFF.

The genes are TRBV5-6 and TRBJ1-2; D unresolved. Per the germline V gene, CDR1 is SGHDT and CDR2 is YYEEEE. Trimming left V 1 base short and J 5 bases short, with 18 bases between. This CDR3 region has 16 residues. In DNA form, the CDR3 reads TGTGCCAGCAGCTTGTCCTTGCGGGAAAGGGCTTATGGCTACACCTTC. Translating it yields CASSLSLRERAYGYTF.

The chain has TRBV27 and TRBJ1-3; D unclear. The CDR3 has 11 residues. Germline CDR1 and CDR2: MNHEY and SMNVEV (reference sequence). V lost 7 bases, J lost 9 bases, and 10 bases lay in between. The CDR3: CASIGGSTIYF. CDR3 DNA sequence: TGTGCCAGCATCGGAGGTAGCACCATATATTTT.

The chain recombines TRBV20-1 with TRBJ1-2, with D unresolved. Trimming removed 5 bases from V and 8 bases from J, with 6 bases in between. Germline-derived CDR1 and CDR2 are DFQATT and SNEGSKA (reference sequence). The CDR3 sequence is 9 residues long. CDR3 DNA: TGCAGTGCTCCCGGGGGCTACACCTTC. This encodes CSAPGGYTF.

The chain has TRBV28 and TRBJ2-2; TRBD2 aligns across 14 bases. With V trimmed by 4 bases and J by 6 bases, 10 bases remained unmatched. The CDR3 runs to 18 residues. The V gene's germline CDR1 is MDHEN and CDR2 SYDVKM. The DNA of the CDR3 is TGTGCCAGCAGTTCACCCGGGACTAGCGGGAGTTGGGCCGGGGAGCTGTTTTTT. Translation gives CASSSPGTSGSWAGELFF.

This chain connects TRBV24-1 to TRBJ1-5; D may be TRBD1 (5 bases). CDR3 length: 13 residues. Trimming shortened V by 9 bases and J by 0 bases, and 8 bases separated the two germline ends. The germline V gene encodes CDR1 KGHDR and CDR2 SFDVKD. The CDR3 region is CATQGASNQPQHF. CDR3 sequence (DNA): TGTGCCACCCAAGGGGCTAGCAATCAGCCCCAGCATTTT.

V and J are TRBV6-4 and TRBJ2-1; 10 nucleotides match TRBD1. The CDR3 is 13 amino acids. Per germline, CDR1 MRHNA and CDR2 SNTAGT. The J segment lost 6 bases and the V segment lost 5 bases, leaving 1 base of the junction unmatched. CDR3 bases: TGTGCCAGCAGTCGGACAGGGGGCAATGAGCAGTTCTTC. Its protein is CASSRTGGNEQFF.

CDR3 in amino acids: CASSPNLLAGEITGELFF. The CDR3, as DNA: TGTGCCAGCAGTCCGAACCTTCTAGCGGGAGAGATTACCGGGGAGCTGTTTTTT. J is TRBJ2-2 and V is TRBV25-1; 10 positions match TRBD2. The CDR3 is 18 residues long. Germline V gives CDR1 MGHDK, CDR2 SYGVNS. V was pared by 5 bases and J by 5 bases, with 14 bases of the junction left unmatched.

This chain joins TRBV30 and TRBJ1-1; 9 positions match TRBD1. Germline CDR1 is GTSNPN and CDR2 is SVGIG (reference sequence). Trimming removed 4 bases from V and 0 bases from J; junction bases left unmatched: 0. The CDR3 has 13 residues. The CDR3 is CAWNRGLNTEAFF. CDR3 sequence (DNA): TGTGCCTGGAACAGGGGGCTGAACACTGAAGCTTTCTTT.

J is TRBJ1-5 and V is TRBV12-3 or TRBV12-4; maybe TRBD1 (5 bases). The CDR3 consists of 13 residues. The V end lost 5 bases, the J end lost 6 bases, and 11 bases lay between the germline ends. The DNA for the CDR3 is TGTGCCAGCAGTCCTCAGGACATTCAGCCCCAGCATTTT. It specifies CASSPQDIQPQHF.

This sequence joins TRBV6-5 and TRBJ1-4, with 8 bases fitting TRBD1. V was clipped by 4 bases and J by 7 bases; unmatched bases: 8. Germline lookup yields CDR1 MNHEY and CDR2 SVGAGI. The CDR3 has 15 amino acids. CDR3: CASSLVGQGSEKLFF. The CDR3 coding sequence is TGTGCCAGCAGTTTAGTTGGACAGGGAAGTGAAAAACTGTTTTTT.

This rearrangement joins TRBV19 to TRBJ1-4, with unresolved D. The CDR3 contains 11 residues. The ends were cut back, 3 bases at V and 8 bases at J, with 4 bases in the middle. Germline lookup yields CDR1 LNHDA and CDR2 SQIVND (reference sequence). Here the CDR3 DNA reads TGTGCCAGTAGTATCGGGGAAAAACTGTTTTTT. Translating it yields CASSIGEKLFF.

The V and J genes are TRBV9 and TRBJ1-2; possibly TRBD1 for D (6 bases). The CDR3 has 17 amino acids. The V end lost 9 bases, the J end lost 4 bases, and 28 bases lay between the germline ends. The germline CDR1 and CDR2 sequences are SGDLS and YYNGEE. CDR3 coding DNA: TGTGCCACTATCCCAGAGGGGGAAAGTGGATCTATCTATGGCTACACCTTC. This codes for CATIPEGESGSIYGYTF.

The rearrangement links TRBV6-2 or TRBV6-3 to TRBJ1-5; 7 bases agree with TRBD1. V shed 0 bases and J 5 bases; nucleotides not matched to a gene: 4. Germline V gene lookup returns CDR1 MNHEY and CDR2 SVGEGT. The CDR3 spans 15 residues. DNA of the CDR3: TGTGCCAGCAGTTACTCGAACAGGGGCCATCAGCCCCAGCATTTT. Protein: CASSYSNRGHQPQHF.

V is TRBV4-3 and J is TRBJ2-7; D possibly corresponds to TRBD2 (5 bases). V was cut by 0 bases and J by 4 bases, with 13 bases left in between. The germline V gene encodes CDR1 LGHNA and CDR2 YSLEER. There are 15 residues in the CDR3. The CDR3 protein is CASSQDLGEAYEQYF. Here the CDR3 DNA reads TGCGCCAGCAGCCAAGATCTCGGGGAAGCGTACGAGCAGTACTTC.

This clone was seen a handful of times. V usage is TRBV9 and J usage is TRBJ2-3; a possible D gene is TRBD2 (6 bases). The CDR3 spans 17 residues. Germline values: CDR1 SGDLS, CDR2 YYNGEE. Trimming stripped 3 bases from V and 0 bases from J, with 17 bases between. The CDR3 here is CASSGGTQGPSTDTQYF. The CDR3 coding sequence is TGTGCCAGCAGCGGCGGGACTCAAGGCCCTAGCACAGATACGCAGTATTTT.

The chain is built from TRBV27 and TRBJ2-7; 10 bases line up with TRBD1. Germline CDR1 is MNHEY and CDR2 is SMNVEV (reference sequence). Trimming took 5 bases from V and 6 from J; bases not matched to a gene: 10. This CDR3 comprises 15 residues. Here the CDR3 DNA reads TGTGCCAGCAGTATCTACCGGGACAGGGGTGGCGAGCAGTACTTC. Its translation: CASSIYRDRGGEQYF.